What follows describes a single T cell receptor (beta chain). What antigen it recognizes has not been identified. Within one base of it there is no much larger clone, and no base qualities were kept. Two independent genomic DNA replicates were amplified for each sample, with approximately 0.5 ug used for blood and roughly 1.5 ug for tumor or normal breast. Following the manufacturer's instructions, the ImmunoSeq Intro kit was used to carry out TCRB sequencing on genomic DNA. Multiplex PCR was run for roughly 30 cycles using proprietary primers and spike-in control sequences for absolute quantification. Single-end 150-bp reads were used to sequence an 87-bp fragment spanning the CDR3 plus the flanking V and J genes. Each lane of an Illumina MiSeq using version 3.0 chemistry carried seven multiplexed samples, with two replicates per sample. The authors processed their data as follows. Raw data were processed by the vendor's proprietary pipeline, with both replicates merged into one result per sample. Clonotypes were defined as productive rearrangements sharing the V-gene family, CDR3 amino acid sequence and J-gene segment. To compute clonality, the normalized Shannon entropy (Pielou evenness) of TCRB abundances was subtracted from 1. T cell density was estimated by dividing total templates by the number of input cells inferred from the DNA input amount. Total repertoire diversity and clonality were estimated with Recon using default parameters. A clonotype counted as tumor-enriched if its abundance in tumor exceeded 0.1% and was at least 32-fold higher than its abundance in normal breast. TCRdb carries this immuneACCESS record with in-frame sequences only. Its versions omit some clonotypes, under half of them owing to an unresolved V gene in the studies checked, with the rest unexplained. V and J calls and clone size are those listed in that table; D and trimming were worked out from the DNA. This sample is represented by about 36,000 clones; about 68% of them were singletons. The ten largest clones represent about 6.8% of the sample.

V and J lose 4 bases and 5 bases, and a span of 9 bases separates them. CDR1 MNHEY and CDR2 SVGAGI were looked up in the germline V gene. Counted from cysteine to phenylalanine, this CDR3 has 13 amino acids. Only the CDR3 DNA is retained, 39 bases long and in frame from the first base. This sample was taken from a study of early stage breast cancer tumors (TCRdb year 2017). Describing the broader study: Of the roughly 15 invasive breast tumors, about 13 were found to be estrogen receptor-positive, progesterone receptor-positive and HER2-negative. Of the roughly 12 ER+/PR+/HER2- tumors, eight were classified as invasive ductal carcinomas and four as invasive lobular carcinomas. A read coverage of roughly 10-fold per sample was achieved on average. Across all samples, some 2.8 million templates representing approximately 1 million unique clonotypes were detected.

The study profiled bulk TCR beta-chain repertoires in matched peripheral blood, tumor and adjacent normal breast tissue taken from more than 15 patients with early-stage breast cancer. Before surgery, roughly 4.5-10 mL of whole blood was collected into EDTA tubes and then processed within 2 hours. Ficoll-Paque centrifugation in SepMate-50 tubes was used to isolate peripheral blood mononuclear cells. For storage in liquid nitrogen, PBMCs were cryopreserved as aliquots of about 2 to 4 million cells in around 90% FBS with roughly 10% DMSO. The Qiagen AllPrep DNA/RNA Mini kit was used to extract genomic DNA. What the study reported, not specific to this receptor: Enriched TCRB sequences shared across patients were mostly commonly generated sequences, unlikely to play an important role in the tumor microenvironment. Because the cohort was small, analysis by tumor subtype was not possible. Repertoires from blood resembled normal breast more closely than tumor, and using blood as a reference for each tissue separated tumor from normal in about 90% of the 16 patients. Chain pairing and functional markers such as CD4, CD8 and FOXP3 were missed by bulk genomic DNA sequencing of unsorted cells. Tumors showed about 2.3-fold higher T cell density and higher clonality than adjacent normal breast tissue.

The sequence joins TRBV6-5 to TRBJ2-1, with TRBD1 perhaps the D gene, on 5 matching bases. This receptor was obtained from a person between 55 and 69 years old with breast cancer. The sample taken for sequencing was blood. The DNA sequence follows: TGTGCCAGCAGTTTGGACACTCACAATGAGCAGTTCTTC. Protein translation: CASSLDTHNEQFF.